These T cell receptor beta chains were read from a single sample in a study of cytomegalovirus exposure and HLA in healthy donors. The data were produced by immunoSEQ multiplex PCR, yet TCRdb's version contains in-frame clones alone and is incomplete. The repertoire consists of about 200,000 clones, with under 70% occurring once and the leading ten covering less than 3%. The sample taken for sequencing was PBMCs. All receptors derive from a man in his forties in good health and CMV-seropositive. CDR3s include the opening cysteine and the closing phenylalanine or tryptophan. Fields, in order: V gene, D gene, clone size, J gene, CDR3 protein, CDR3 DNA. D genes are given only for firm matches. Clone size, where shown, is once, few, many, or a class for clones that have expanded.

>TRBV29-1|.|.|TRBJ1-1
CSVQTGMNTEAFF
TGCAGCGTTCAAACAGGTATGAACACTGAAGCTTTCTTT
>TRBV6-4|.|few|TRBJ2-3
CASSDSNTHTDTQYF
TGTGCCAGCAGTGACTCTAACACCCACACAGATACGCAGTATTTT
>TRBV4-2|TRBD1|.|TRBJ1-1
CASSQHIDRGIGEAFF
TGTGCCAGCAGCCAACATATCGACAGGGGGATCGGTGAAGCTTTCTTT
>TRBV23-1|TRBD1|.|TRBJ1-2
CASSWPGQGPLDGYTF
TGCGCCAGCAGTTGGCCGGGACAGGGACCCCTGGATGGCTACACCTTC
>TRBV19|TRBD1|.|TRBJ2-1
CASSQRGHNEQFF
TGTGCCAGCTCCCAAAGGGGGCACAATGAGCAGTTCTTC
>TRBV15|TRBD1|.|TRBJ2-5
CATADRGRGTETQYF
TGTGCCACCGCCGACAGGGGGCGCGGTACGGAGACCCAGTACTTC
>TRBV28|TRBD1|.|TRBJ1-4
CASKGQGWEKLFF
TGTGCCAGCAAGGGACAGGGCTGGGAAAAACTGTTTTTT
>TRBV5-6|.|.|TRBJ2-7
CASSLGTGNYEQYF
TGTGCCAGCAGCTTGGGCACAGGGAACTACGAGCAGTACTTC
>TRBV27|TRBD1|few|TRBJ2-7
CASSLAWTGGEQYF
TGTGCCAGCAGTTTAGCTTGGACAGGGGGCGAGCAGTACTTC
>TRBV4-1|.|.|TRBJ1-5
CASSQGAARGNDQPQHF
TGCGCCAGCAGCCAAGGTGCCGCCAGGGGAAATGATCAGCCCCAGCATTTT
>TRBV5-1|.|.|TRBJ2-7
CASRLALSSYEQYF
TGCGCCAGCAGATTGGCCTTAAGCTCCTACGAGCAGTACTTC
>TRBV28|.|.|TRBJ1-1
CASRPPTAMNTEAFF
TGTGCCAGCAGGCCGCCCACAGCCATGAACACTGAAGCTTTCTTT
>TRBV5-4|TRBD2|once|TRBJ2-3
CASSLRLAGLLTDTQYF
TGTGCCAGCAGCTTGAGGTTAGCGGGGCTACTCACAGATACGCAGTATTTT
>TRBV6-5|.|.|TRBJ1-2
CASSYQAGTDYGYTF
TGTGCCAGCAGTTACCAGGCGGGTACTGACTATGGCTACACCTTC
>TRBV6-5|.|few|TRBJ1-5
CASSYTSGGNQPQHF
TGTGCCAGCAGTTACACGAGCGGGGGCAATCAGCCCCAGCATTTT
>TRBV11-2|.|.|TRBJ2-5
CASSPGLPLRQETQYF
TGTGCCAGCAGCCCGGGACTCCCGCTACGGCAAGAGACCCAGTACTTC
>TRBV19|TRBD1|.|TRBJ1-1
CASSSGTGAVNTEAFF
TGTGCCAGTAGTTCCGGGACAGGGGCGGTGAACACTGAAGCTTTCTTT
>TRBV5-1|TRBD1|.|TRBJ2-7
CASSSPGRGLYEQYF
TGCGCCAGCAGCTCGCCGGGTAGGGGGCTTTACGAGCAGTACTTC
>TRBV7-2|.|.|TRBJ2-3
CATGREFTDTQYF
TGTGCCACCGGGCGGGAATTCACAGATACGCAGTATTTT
>TRBV6-1|.|.|TRBJ2-7
CASGPGHLYEQYF
TGTGCCAGCGGACCGGGACACCTCTACGAGCAGTACTTC
>TRBV11-3|.|.|TRBJ2-2
CASSLDSSSGELFF
TGTGCCAGCAGCTTAGACAGTTCGTCCGGGGAGCTGTTTTTT
>TRBV7-9|.|.|TRBJ2-7
CSSSLGGVTGSYEQYF
TGTTCCAGCAGCTTAGGGGGAGTGACGGGATCCTACGAGCAGTACTTC
>TRBV5-6|TRBD1|.|TRBJ2-2
CASTQRQGARGAGELFF
TGTGCCAGCACCCAAAGACAGGGGGCGCGTGGGGCCGGGGAGCTGTTTTTT
>TRBV28|TRBD1|few|TRBJ2-7
CASRFQGDEQYF
TGTGCCAGCAGATTCCAGGGGGACGAGCAGTACTTC
>TRBV10-1|.|.|TRBJ2-7
CASMGARDEQYF
TGCGCCAGCATGGGGGCGCGGGACGAGCAGTACTTC
>TRBV9|.|.|TRBJ1-4
CASSVAGDGEKLFF
TGTGCCAGCAGCGTAGCAGGGGACGGTGAAAAACTGTTTTTT
>TRBV7-2|.|.|TRBJ1-2
CASSYGQLYGYTF
TGTGCCAGCAGCTACGGACAGCTTTATGGCTACACCTTC
>TRBV21-1|.|.|TRBJ1-3
CASSPQEGRSSGNTIYF
TGTGCCAGCAGCCCGCAAGAGGGTCGCAGCTCTGGAAACACCATATATTTT